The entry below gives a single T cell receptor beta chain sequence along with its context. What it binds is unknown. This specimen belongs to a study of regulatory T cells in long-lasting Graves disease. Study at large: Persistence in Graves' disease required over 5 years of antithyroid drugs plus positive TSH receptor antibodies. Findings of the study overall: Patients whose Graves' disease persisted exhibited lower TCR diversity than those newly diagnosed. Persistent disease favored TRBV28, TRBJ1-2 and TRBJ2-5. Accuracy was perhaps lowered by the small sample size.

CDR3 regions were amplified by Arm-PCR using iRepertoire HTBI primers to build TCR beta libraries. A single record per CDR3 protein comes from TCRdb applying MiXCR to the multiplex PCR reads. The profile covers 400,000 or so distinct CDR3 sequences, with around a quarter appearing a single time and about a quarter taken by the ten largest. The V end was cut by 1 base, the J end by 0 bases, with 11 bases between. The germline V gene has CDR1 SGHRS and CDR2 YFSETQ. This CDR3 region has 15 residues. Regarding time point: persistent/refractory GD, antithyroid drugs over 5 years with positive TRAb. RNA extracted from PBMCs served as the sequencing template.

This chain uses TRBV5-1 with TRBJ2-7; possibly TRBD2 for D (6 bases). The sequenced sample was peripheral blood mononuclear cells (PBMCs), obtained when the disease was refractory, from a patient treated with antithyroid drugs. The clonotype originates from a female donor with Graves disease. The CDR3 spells CASSLWGESSYEQYF. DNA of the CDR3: TGCGCCAGCAGCTTGTGGGGGGAGAGCTCCTACGAGCAGTACTTC.